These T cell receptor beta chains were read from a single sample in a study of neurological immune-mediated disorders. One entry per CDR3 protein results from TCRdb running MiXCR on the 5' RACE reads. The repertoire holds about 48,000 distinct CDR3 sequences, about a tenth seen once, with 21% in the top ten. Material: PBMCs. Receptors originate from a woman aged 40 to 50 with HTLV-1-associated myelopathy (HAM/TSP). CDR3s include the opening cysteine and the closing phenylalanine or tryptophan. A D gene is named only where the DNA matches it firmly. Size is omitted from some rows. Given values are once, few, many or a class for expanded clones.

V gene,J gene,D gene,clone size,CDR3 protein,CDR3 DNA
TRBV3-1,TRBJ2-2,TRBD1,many,CASSQENIWTGRTGELFF,TGTGCCAGCAGCCAAGAAAATATTTGGACAGGGAGAACCGGGGAGCTGTTTTTT
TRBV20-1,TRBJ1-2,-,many,CSATVEGPHGYTF,TGCAGTGCTACGGTTGAGGGGCCGCACGGCTACACCTTC
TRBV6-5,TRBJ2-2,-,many,CASNPNRGNTGELFF,TGTGCCAGCAATCCAAACCGGGGGAACACCGGGGAGCTGTTTTTT
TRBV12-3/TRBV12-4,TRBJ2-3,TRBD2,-,CASSLGVAGGTDTQYF,TGTGCCAGCAGTTTGGGGGTAGCGGGGGGCACAGATACGCAGTATTTT
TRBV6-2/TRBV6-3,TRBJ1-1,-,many,CATKPVTTGENTEAFF,TGTGCCACCAAACCTGTTACGACAGGCGAGAACACTGAAGCTTTCTTT
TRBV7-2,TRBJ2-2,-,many,CASSLVAAGNTGELFF,TGTGCCAGCAGCTTAGTTGCGGCAGGGAACACCGGGGAGCTGTTTTTT
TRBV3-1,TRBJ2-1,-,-,CASSISSYNEQFF,TGTGCCAGCTCAATAAGCTCCTACAATGAGCAGTTCTTC
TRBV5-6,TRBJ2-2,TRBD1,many,CASRTGTGAIKLNTGELFF,TGTGCCAGCAGGACCGGGACAGGGGCGATAAAACTGAACACCGGGGAGCTGTTTTTT
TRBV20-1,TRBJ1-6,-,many,CSARVLGDSYNSPLHF,TGCAGTGCTAGAGTTCTCGGGGACTCCTATAATTCACCCCTCCACTTT
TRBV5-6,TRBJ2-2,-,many,CASSPPDLYTGELFF,TGTGCCAGCAGCCCACCGGACCTATACACCGGGGAGCTGTTTTTT
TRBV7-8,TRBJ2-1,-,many,CASSPSGASSYNEQFF,TGTGCCAGCAGCCCATCAGGGGCCAGCTCCTACAATGAGCAGTTCTTC
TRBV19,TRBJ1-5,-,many,CASSTRQHNQPQHF,TGTGCCAGTAGTACCAGACAGCACAATCAGCCCCAGCATTTT
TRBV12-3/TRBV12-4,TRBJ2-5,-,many,CASARSTQYF,TGTGCCAGCGCTAGGTCGACCCAGTACTTC
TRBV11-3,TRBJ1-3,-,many,CASSLWGDSGNTIYF,TGTGCCAGCAGCCTCTGGGGCGACTCTGGAAACACCATATATTTT
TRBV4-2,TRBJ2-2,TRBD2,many,CASSRLAGGPPNTGELFF,TGTGCCAGCAGCCGATTAGCGGGGGGGCCCCCGAACACCGGGGAGCTGTTTTTT
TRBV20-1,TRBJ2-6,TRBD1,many,CSARTGTGPSISGANVLTF,TGCAGTGCTAGGACGGGGACAGGACCCTCTATCTCTGGGGCCAACGTCCTGACTTTC
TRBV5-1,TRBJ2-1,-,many,CASRGTHNNEQFF,TGCGCCAGCAGGGGGACACACAACAATGAGCAGTTCTTC
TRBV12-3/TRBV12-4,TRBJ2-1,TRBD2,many,CASSLEWRGEQFF,TGTGCCAGCAGTTTAGAGTGGCGGGGGGAGCAGTTCTTC
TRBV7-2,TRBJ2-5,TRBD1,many,CASTITGGLETQYF,TGTGCCAGCACCATCACAGGGGGCTTAGAGACCCAGTACTTC
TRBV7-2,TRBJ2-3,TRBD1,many,CASSLRGGQGRTDTQYF,TGTGCCAGCAGCCTCCGAGGGGGACAGGGGCGCACAGATACGCAGTATTTT
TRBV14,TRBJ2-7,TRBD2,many,CASSAFTGTSGGKQYF,TGTGCCAGCAGCGCCTTCACCGGGACTAGCGGGGGAAAGCAGTACTTC
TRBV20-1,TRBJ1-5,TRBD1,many,CSATNGQASQVPQHF,TGCAGTGCTACTAACGGACAGGCTAGCCAGGTGCCCCAGCATTTT
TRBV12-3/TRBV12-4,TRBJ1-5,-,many,CASSLDGSYQPQHF,TGTGCCAGCAGTTTAGACGGCAGCTATCAGCCCCAGCATTTT
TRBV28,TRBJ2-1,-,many,CASSPTGSSYNEQFF,TGTGCCAGCAGTCCAACAGGGAGCTCCTACAATGAGCAGTTCTTC
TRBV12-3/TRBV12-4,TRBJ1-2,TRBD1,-,CASRQGRLYGYTF,TGTGCCAGCAGACAGGGGAGGCTCTATGGCTACACCTTC
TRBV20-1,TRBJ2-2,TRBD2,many,CSARLAGGRGELFF,TGCAGTGCTAGACTAGCGGGGGGGCGAGGGGAGCTGTTTTTT
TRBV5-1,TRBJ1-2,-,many,CASSLIGGDASYTF,TGCGCCAGCAGCTTGATAGGGGGAGACGCTAGCTACACCTTC
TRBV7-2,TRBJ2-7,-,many,CASSLAHSPYYEQYF,TGTGCCAGCAGCTTAGCCCATTCCCCCTACTACGAGCAGTACTTC
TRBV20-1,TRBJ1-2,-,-,CNANPLGGTNYGYTF,TGCAATGCTAACCCCTTGGGGGGAACTAACTATGGCTACACTTTC
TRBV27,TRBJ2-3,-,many,CASSLEQGTSTDTQYF,TGTGCCAGCAGTTTAGAACAGGGGACTAGCACAGATACGCAGTATTTT
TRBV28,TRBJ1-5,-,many,CASTTPTHNSNQPQHF,TGTGCCAGCACGACCCCGACCCATAATAGCAATCAGCCCCAGCATTTT
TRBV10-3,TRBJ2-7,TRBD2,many,CAISGGLLAGGPDEQYF,TGTGCCATCAGTGGGGGGCTTCTAGCGGGGGGGCCCGACGAGCAGTACTTC
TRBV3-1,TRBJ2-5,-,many,CASSGTTGTYSQETQYF,TGTGCCAGCAGCGGTACGACGGGGACCTACTCACAAGAGACCCAGTACTTC
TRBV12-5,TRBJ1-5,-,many,CASGGTASNQPQHF,TGTGCTAGTGGCGGGACGGCCAGCAATCAGCCCCAGCATTTT
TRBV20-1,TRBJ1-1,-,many,CSARDEGSMSEAFF,TGCAGTGCTAGAGACGAGGGTAGTATGTCTGAAGCTTTCTTT
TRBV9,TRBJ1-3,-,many,CASSGGRSSGNTIYF,TGTGCCAGCAGCGGGGGACGATCGTCTGGAAACACCATATATTTT
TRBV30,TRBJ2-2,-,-,CAWSPLGTPTGELFF,TGTGCCTGGAGTCCTTTAGGGACCCCCACCGGGGAGCTGTTTTTT